A selection of T cell receptor beta chains follows, all from one sample in a study of blood T cell repertoires in COVID-19. Using immunoSEQ multiplex PCR, the repertoire was profiled, and TCRdb retains in-frame clones only, with some absent. The table lists some 150,000 clones, approximately 80% of them singletons. The sequencing sample was made of PBMCs or T cells enriched from blood (not recorded which). The receptors come from a woman between 18 and 29 years old who had been exposed to COVID-19. CDR3s include the opening cysteine and the closing phenylalanine or tryptophan. The D gene is left open where the match is weak. Clone sizes are given selectively: once, few, many, or a class where the clone is expanded.

abundance: -
v_gene: TRBV7-6
j_gene: TRBJ1-1
d_gene: TRBD1
CDR3nt: TGTGCCAGCAGCTTAGAAGGGACAGTCACTGAAGCTTTCTTT
CDR3aa: CASSLEGTVTEAFF

abundance: -
v_gene: TRBV6-5
j_gene: TRBJ1-5
d_gene: -
CDR3nt: TGTGCCAGCAGCGGGTCTTCGTATAGCAATCAGCCCCAGCATTTT
CDR3aa: CASSGSSYSNQPQHF

abundance: -
v_gene: TRBV19
j_gene: TRBJ1-2
d_gene: TRBD1
CDR3nt: TGTGCCAGTAGCTCCTGGGACAGTTCGGCTGGCTACACCTTC
CDR3aa: CASSSWDSSAGYTF

abundance: -
v_gene: TRBV7-9
j_gene: TRBJ2-7
d_gene: -
CDR3nt: TGTGCCAGCAGCCCTTTCCCGTACGAGCAGTACTTC
CDR3aa: CASSPFPYEQYF

abundance: -
v_gene: TRBV27
j_gene: TRBJ2-7
d_gene: TRBD2
CDR3nt: TGTGCCAGCAGTTTAAAAGCGGGAGGGGCCTACGAGCAGTACTTC
CDR3aa: CASSLKAGGAYEQYF

abundance: -
v_gene: TRBV7-6
j_gene: TRBJ1-5
d_gene: TRBD1
CDR3nt: TGTGCCAGCAGCCGTTTCCAGGACAGGGGAATCAATCAGCCCCAGCATTTT
CDR3aa: CASSRFQDRGINQPQHF

abundance: -
v_gene: TRBV28
j_gene: TRBJ1-4
d_gene: -
CDR3nt: TGTGCCAGCAAGCAGGGAGGGGAAAAACTGTTTTTT
CDR3aa: CASKQGGEKLFF

abundance: -
v_gene: TRBV6-5
j_gene: TRBJ2-5
d_gene: -
CDR3nt: TGTGCCAGCAGTCCCACTGGAGAGACCCAGTACTTC
CDR3aa: CASSPTGETQYF

abundance: -
v_gene: TRBV30
j_gene: TRBJ1-6
d_gene: -
CDR3nt: TGTGCCTGGAGTGTATGGGGCGGGAATAATTCACCCCTCCACTTT
CDR3aa: CAWSVWGGNNSPLHF

abundance: -
v_gene: TRBV5-1
j_gene: TRBJ2-3
d_gene: -
CDR3nt: TGCGCCAGCAGCCCCCGACTAGCAGATACGCAGTATTTT
CDR3aa: CASSPRLADTQYF

abundance: many
v_gene: TRBV27
j_gene: TRBJ2-7
d_gene: -
CDR3nt: TGTGCCAGCAGTACCTCTAGGGAGCAGTACTTC
CDR3aa: CASSTSREQYF

abundance: -
v_gene: TRBV24-1
j_gene: TRBJ2-1
d_gene: TRBD2
CDR3nt: TGTGCCACCAGTGCTAGCGGGAGGGCCGGCAATGAGCAGTTCTTC
CDR3aa: CATSASGRAGNEQFF

abundance: -
v_gene: TRBV19
j_gene: TRBJ2-3
d_gene: TRBD2
CDR3nt: TGTGCCAGTAGTATGCGGTGGGGCGGGAGCCTCACAGATACGCAGTATTTT
CDR3aa: CASSMRWGGSLTDTQYF

abundance: -
v_gene: TRBV7-9
j_gene: TRBJ1-1
d_gene: -
CDR3nt: TGTGCCAGCAGGCGGGAGGGACAGAACACTGAAGCTTTCTTT
CDR3aa: CASRREGQNTEAFF

abundance: -
v_gene: TRBV7-9
j_gene: TRBJ2-5
d_gene: TRBD1
CDR3nt: TGTGCCAGCAGCTTAGCGCGAGGGGGCAGGGAGACCCAGTACTTC
CDR3aa: CASSLARGGRETQYF

abundance: -
v_gene: TRBV2
j_gene: TRBJ1-4
d_gene: TRBD1
CDR3nt: TGTGCCAGCACCCAGGACAGGGGGGGTGAAAAACTGTTTTTT
CDR3aa: CASTQDRGGEKLFF

abundance: -
v_gene: TRBV7-7
j_gene: TRBJ2-1
d_gene: -
CDR3nt: TGTGCCAGCAGCTTAGAGATAACAGGACACAATGAGCAGTTCTTC
CDR3aa: CASSLEITGHNEQFF

abundance: -
v_gene: TRBV4-1
j_gene: TRBJ2-7
d_gene: -
CDR3nt: TGCGCCAGCAGCCAAGATACGGGCGGGGTGGAGTACTTC
CDR3aa: CASSQDTGGVEYF

abundance: -
v_gene: TRBV6-5
j_gene: TRBJ1-5
d_gene: TRBD1
CDR3nt: TGTGCCAGCAGTTACGCCAACAGGGGACAGCCCCAGCATTTT
CDR3aa: CASSYANRGQPQHF

abundance: -
v_gene: TRBV6-2/TRBV6-3
j_gene: TRBJ2-3
d_gene: TRBD2
CDR3nt: TGTGCCAGCAGTTACGATCGGACGAGCGGGAGGGCCCTCGAGGGAACGCAGTATTTT
CDR3aa: CASSYDRTSGRALEGTQYF

abundance: once
v_gene: TRBV14
j_gene: TRBJ2-3
d_gene: TRBD2
CDR3nt: TGTGCCACCCCGTTAGCGGGAGAAAAAGATACGCAGTATTTT
CDR3aa: CATPLAGEKDTQYF

abundance: -
v_gene: TRBV5-5
j_gene: TRBJ1-1
d_gene: TRBD1
CDR3nt: TGTGCCAGCAGCTTAGGCCCGGGGAGCTGGACAGGAATGAACACTGAAGCTTTCTTT
CDR3aa: CASSLGPGSWTGMNTEAFF

abundance: -
v_gene: TRBV14
j_gene: TRBJ1-1
d_gene: -
CDR3nt: TGTGCCAGCAGCCTGAGGCGGAACACTGAAGCTTTCTTT
CDR3aa: CASSLRRNTEAFF

abundance: -
v_gene: TRBV3-1/TRBV3-2
j_gene: TRBJ2-7
d_gene: -
CDR3nt: TGTGCCAGCAGCCACAGCAGGGGTGGGGTCCACGAGCAGTACTTC
CDR3aa: CASSHSRGGVHEQYF

abundance: -
v_gene: TRBV18
j_gene: TRBJ1-5
d_gene: -
CDR3nt: TGTGCCAGCTCACCAGGGGGGGATAGCAATCAGCCCCAGCATTTT
CDR3aa: CASSPGGDSNQPQHF

abundance: -
v_gene: TRBV7-9
j_gene: TRBJ2-7
d_gene: -
CDR3nt: TGTGCCAGCAGCCAGAGTTCAGCGGTTCTCTACGAGCAGTACTTC
CDR3aa: CASSQSSAVLYEQYF

abundance: -
v_gene: TRBV6-6
j_gene: TRBJ2-1
d_gene: TRBD2
CDR3nt: TGTGCCAGCAGTCCGTTAGGGACTAGCGGCAATAGGGGGAGCTACAATGAGCAGTTCTTC
CDR3aa: CASSPLGTSGNRGSYNEQFF

abundance: -
v_gene: TRBV11-2
j_gene: TRBJ2-5
d_gene: TRBD1
CDR3nt: TGTGCCAGCAGCTTAGTCAGGACAGGGTTACAAGAGACCCAGTACTTC
CDR3aa: CASSLVRTGLQETQYF

abundance: once
v_gene: TRBV28
j_gene: TRBJ1-5
d_gene: -
CDR3nt: TGTGCCAGCAGTTTAGGGTGGGAGGGTCAGCCCCAGCATTTT
CDR3aa: CASSLGWEGQPQHF

abundance: once
v_gene: TRBV3-1/TRBV3-2
j_gene: TRBJ1-1
d_gene: -
CDR3nt: TGTGCCAGCAGTCGGGTGATCGGCACTGAAGCTTTCTTT
CDR3aa: CASSRVIGTEAFF

abundance: -
v_gene: TRBV5-4
j_gene: TRBJ1-2
d_gene: TRBD1
CDR3nt: TGTGCCAGCAGCTTGGGACAGGGGGGCGGTAACTATGGCTACACCTTC
CDR3aa: CASSLGQGGGNYGYTF

abundance: once
v_gene: TRBV27
j_gene: TRBJ2-4
d_gene: -
CDR3nt: TGTGCCAGCAGTTTCTTACAGGGTGGTAGAAGCATTCAGTACTTC
CDR3aa: CASSFLQGGRSIQYF

abundance: -
v_gene: TRBV7-8
j_gene: TRBJ1-6
d_gene: TRBD1
CDR3nt: TGTGCCAGCAGCTTAGCTGCAGGGGGAAATTCACCCCTCCACTTT
CDR3aa: CASSLAAGGNSPLHF